A single sample gave rise to the 27 T cell receptor beta chains below, sequenced in a study of T cell responses to AZD1222 COVID-19 vaccine (dated by TCRdb to the early 2020s). Interpreted using the paper, the time point label stands for: about 28 days (+/-7) after the second vaccine dose. The method was the immunoSEQ multiplex PCR assay. TCRdb took over this immuneACCESS table, retaining in-frame rearrangements with V and J assigned. Such tables are incomplete; in checked studies, under half of the missing clones stem from an unresolved V gene, and the remainder is unexplained. Across this sample there are approximately 110,000 clones, with 85% seen only once. The top ten clones comprise 3.5% to 5% of the sample. This specimen consisted of peripheral blood, obtained 28 days after the second AZD1222 dose. The source of these receptors is an adult who received the AZD1222 COVID-19 vaccine.

This clone was picked up a small number of times. The genes are TRBV29-1 and TRBJ1-2; the D is unclear. This CDR3 comprises 16 residues. Trimming cost V 4 bases and J 6 bases, with 24 bases left between them. Germline V gives CDR1 SQVTM, CDR2 ANQGSEA. The CDR3 DNA reads as TGCAGCGTTGTTGGTGAAGCAGTATGGCGGAATGATGGCTACACCTTC. Its translation is CSVVGEAVWRNDGYTF.

This chain connects TRBV9 to TRBJ1-2; tentatively, D is TRBD1 (5 bases). The germline V and J ends were trimmed by 0 bases and 3 bases, with 9 bases remaining between them. The CDR3 loop spans 14 amino acids. Germline V lookup: CDR1 SGDLS, CDR2 YYNGEE. This CDR3 is CASSVGGEDYGYTF. CDR3 nucleotide sequence: TGTGCCAGCAGCGTAGGGGGGGAAGACTATGGCTACACCTTC.

V and J are TRBV11-3 and TRBJ1-1, with a tentative D call TRBD1 (6 bases). V gave up 4 bases and J gave up 3 bases, with 9 bases separating them. The CDR3 is 13 residues long. Germline V gene lookup returns CDR1 SGHNT and CDR2 YENEEA. In nucleotides, the CDR3 is TGTGCCAGCAGCTCTGGACAGTACACTGAAGCTTTCTTT. This translates into CASSSGQYTEAFF.

The genes are TRBV6-5 and TRBJ1-2; D possibly corresponds to TRBD1 (5 bases). CDR3 length: 12 residues. The V end lost 7 bases, the J end lost 8 bases, and 14 bases lay between the germline ends. Per the germline V gene, CDR1 is MNHEY and CDR2 is SVGAGI. The CDR3 sequence: CASTTGTLGYTF. The CDR3 bases are TGTGCCAGCACTACCGGGACCTTGGGCTACACCTTC.

This chain uses TRBV14 with TRBJ2-7; 11 bases map to TRBD1. V shed 2 bases and J 6 bases; nucleotides not matched to a gene: 6. The CDR3 has 15 residues. Germline CDR1 and CDR2: SGHDN and FVKESK. CDR3 nucleotides: TGTGCCAGCAGCCAAAATCTCGGGACAGGGGGCGAGCAGTACTTC. Protein sequence: CASSQNLGTGGEQYF.

The chain carries TRBV7-9 and TRBJ1-1; the match to TRBD1 covers 7 bases. CDR3 length equals 12 residues. Trimming cost V 6 bases and J 10 bases; bases outside gene matches: 8. CDR1 and CDR2 (germline): SEHNR, FQNEAQ (reference sequence). CDR3 in DNA: TGTGCCAGCAGGCTAGACAGGGCGGGAGCTTTCTTT. Translation gives CASRLDRAGAFF.

The chain is built from TRBV6-5 and TRBJ1-2; D is uncertain. The ends were cut back, 7 bases at V and 5 bases at J, with 17 bases in the middle. The CDR3 sequence is 14 residues long. Germline CDR1 is MNHEY and CDR2 is SVGAGI. CDR3 amino acids: CASNPASGGYGYTF. The CDR3 nucleotides are TGTGCCAGCAACCCAGCTTCGGGAGGGTATGGCTACACCTTC.

The genes are TRBV24-1 and TRBJ2-2; D may be TRBD1 or TRBD2 (5 bases each). V lost 0 bases, J lost 3 bases, and 13 bases lay in between. Germline V gene sequence: CDR1 KGHDR, CDR2 SFDVKD. The CDR3 has 17 amino acids. DNA for the CDR3: TGTGCCACCAGTGATTTGGGGGGTATAGTGGACACCGGGGAGCTGTTTTTT. It codes for CATSDLGGIVDTGELFF.

The J gene is TRBJ2-2, the V gene TRBV11-2; 9 positions match TRBD2. The CDR3 is made up of 15 amino acids. Germline V gene sequence: CDR1 SGHAT, CDR2 FQNNGV. V shed 5 bases and J 6 bases; nucleotides not matched to a gene: 7. CDR3 nucleotides: TGTGCCAGCAGCCGTAGCGGGGGTGTTGCCGGGGAGCTGTTTTTT. Its translation: CASSRSGGVAGELFF. Variable domain in full (rest from reference TRBV11-2 and TRBJ2-2): EAGVAQSPRYKIIEKRQSVAFWCNPISGHATLYWYQQILGQGPKLLIQFQNNGVVDDSQLPKDRFSAERLKGVDSTLKIQPAKLEDSAVYLCASSRSGGVAGELFFGEGSRLTVL.

The chain employs TRBV30 and TRBJ2-3; D uncertain. Germline loops: CDR1 GTSNPN, CDR2 SVGIG (reference sequence). This CDR3 is built from 12 residues. Between the trimmed V and J ends, which lost 1 base and 1 base, there was a span of 3 bases. DNA for the CDR3: TGTGCCTGGAGTGAGGGCACAGATACGCAGTATTTT. The encoded protein is CAWSEGTDTQYF.

This clone was picked up one time. This rearrangement joins TRBV19 to TRBJ1-2; 12 bases match TRBD1. The V gene's germline CDR1 is LNHDA and CDR2 SQIVND (reference sequence). This CDR3 is built from 16 residues. Trimming cost V 5 bases and J 5 bases; bases outside gene matches: 9. The CDR3 loop is CASSAPGTGGWYGYTF. The CDR3 DNA is TGTGCCAGTAGTGCTCCTGGGACAGGGGGCTGGTATGGCTACACCTTC.

The rearrangement links TRBV2 to TRBJ1-2, with D possibly TRBD1 on 5 matching bases. The germline gives CDR1 SNHLY, CDR2 FYNNEI. The CDR3 length is 11 residues. Deletions cut 4 bases from V and 5 bases from J, with 5 bases between. The CDR3 reads CASSGGYGYTF. The DNA for the CDR3 is TGTGCCAGCAGTGGGGGGTATGGCTACACCTTC. Together with reference TRBV2 and TRBJ1-2, the CDR3 gives the full variable domain: EPEVTQTPSHQVTQMGQEVILRCVPISNHLYFYWYRQILGQKVEFLVSFYNNEISEKSEIFDDQFSVERPDGSNFTLKIRSTKLEDSAMYFCASSGGYGYTFGSGTRLTVV.

In its sample, this clone was seen a few times. The V call is TRBV5-1, the J call TRBJ1-4; TRBD1 agrees at 7 bases. The J segment lost 5 bases and the V segment lost 7 bases, leaving 8 bases of the junction unmatched. The germline V gene has CDR1 SGHRS and CDR2 YFSETQ. The CDR3 loop spans 14 amino acids. The CDR3 sequence: CASQIGTENEKLFF. CDR3 DNA: TGCGCCAGCCAAATCGGGACAGAGAATGAAAAACTGTTTTTT. The variable domain in full, with the rest retrieved from reference TRBV5-1 and TRBJ1-4, is KAGVTQTPRYLIKTRGQQVTLSCSPISGHRSVSWYQQTPGQGLQFLFEYFSETQRNKGNFPGRFSGRQFSNSRSEMNVSTLELGDSALYLCASQIGTENEKLFFGSGTQLSVL.

The genes are TRBV13 and TRBJ1-1; D is unclear. The CDR3 loop spans 11 amino acids. CDR1 is PRHDT and CDR2 is FYEKMQ in the germline V gene (reference sequence). The V gene lost 2 bases and the J gene lost 6 bases, with 4 bases spanning the gap. For the CDR3, the DNA is TGTGCCAGCAGCTTATCCGCTGAAGCTTTCTTT. It specifies CASSLSAEAFF.

This clone has a single count. V usage is TRBV9 and J usage is TRBJ2-6; no clear D gene. This CDR3 is 15 amino acids long. From germline, CDR1 is SGDLS and CDR2 YYNGEE. V gave up 1 base and J gave up 0 bases, with 5 bases separating them. In DNA form, the CDR3 reads TGTGCCAGCAGCGTAAACCCCTCTGGGGCCAACGTCCTGACTTTC. It encodes CASSVNPSGANVLTF.

This clone was seen just once. This chain joins TRBV6-5 and TRBJ1-1; D uncertain. CDR1 and CDR2 (germline): MNHEY, SVGAGI. V dropped 2 bases and J dropped 5 bases, with 15 bases sitting between them. This CDR3 has 15 residues. This CDR3 reads CASSYKWTSTTEAFF. The CDR3 DNA reads TGTGCCAGCAGTTACAAGTGGACCTCGACAACTGAAGCTTTCTTT.

This clone occurred once. This rearrangement joins TRBV6-5 to TRBJ2-2, with D hard to call. The CDR3 extends over 16 amino acids. In germline, CDR1 is MNHEY, CDR2 SVGAGI. The ends were cut back, 2 bases at V and 2 bases at J, with 12 bases in the middle. The CDR3 loop is CASSYGLVINTGELFF. The CDR3 DNA reads TGTGCCAGCAGTTACGGTCTAGTAATAAACACCGGGGAGCTGTTTTTT.

The genes are TRBV5-6 and TRBJ2-1; possibly TRBD1 for D (6 bases). V gave up 1 base and J gave up 0 bases, with 11 bases separating them. The germline V gene encodes CDR1 SGHDT and CDR2 YYEEEE. The CDR3 runs 16 residues. The CDR3 is CASSLNRQDSYNEQFF. The CDR3 coding sequence is TGTGCCAGCAGCTTGAACCGACAGGACTCCTACAATGAGCAGTTCTTC.

This clone was observed a handful of times. J is TRBJ1-1 and V is TRBV6-5, with TRBD1 matching 7 bases. The V and J ends lost 5 bases and 1 base, in that order; junction bases with no gene match: 4. This CDR3 contains 14 residues. Germline V gives CDR1 MNHEY, CDR2 SVGAGI. The CDR3 nucleotides read TGTGCCAGCAGTCCACAGGGGCCGAACACTGAAGCTTTCTTT. Protein: CASSPQGPNTEAFF.

The J gene is TRBJ1-2, the V gene TRBV7-2; D may be TRBD1 (5 bases). The CDR3 extends over 13 amino acids. CDR1 is SGHTA and CDR2 is FQGNSA in the germline V gene. Deletions cut 2 bases from V and 8 bases from J, with 12 bases between. CDR3 DNA sequence: TGTGCCAGCAGCTTACAGGGTTGGGGCGGCTACACCTTC. This sequence encodes CASSLQGWGGYTF.

V usage is TRBV28 and J usage is TRBJ1-4, with unresolved D. Trimming cost V 2 bases and J 0 bases, with 4 bases left between them. The CDR3 runs to 14 residues. Germline values: CDR1 MDHEN, CDR2 SYDVKM. The CDR3 sequence: CASSLGSTNEKLFF. The DNA of the CDR3 is TGTGCCAGCAGTTTAGGATCAACTAATGAAAAACTGTTTTTT. The variable domain in full, completed from reference TRBV28 and TRBJ1-4, reads DVKVTQSSRYLVKRTGEKVFLECVQDMDHENMFWYRQDPGLGLRLIYFSYDVKMKEKGDIPEGYSVSREKKERFSLILESASTNQTSMYLCASSLGSTNEKLFFGSGTQLSVL.

This sequence joins TRBV6-5 and TRBJ1-5; D is possibly TRBD1 (6 bases). This CDR3 has 15 residues. Germline-derived CDR1 and CDR2 are MNHEY and SVGAGI. V was trimmed by 8 bases and J by 0 bases, leaving 14 bases between them. CDR3 in amino acids: CASGWGAVSNQPQHF. CDR3 bases: TGTGCCAGCGGGTGGGGGGCGGTTAGCAATCAGCCCCAGCATTTT.

The genes are TRBV6-2 or TRBV6-3 and TRBJ2-3; 10 nucleotides match TRBD2. In germline, CDR1 is MNHEY, CDR2 SVGEGT. The V segment lost 5 bases and the J segment 1 base; nucleotides outside the gene matches: 9. This CDR3 spans 17 amino acids. DNA for the CDR3: TGTGCCAGCAGTCTACCCGGACTAGCGGTTGGCACAGATACGCAGTATTTT. Translation: CASSLPGLAVGTDTQYF.

V is TRBV30 and J is TRBJ1-1, with D possibly matching TRBD1 (5 bases). The CDR3 has 13 amino acids. CDR1 and CDR2 from the germline V gene are GTSNPN and SVGIG (reference sequence). The germline V and J ends were trimmed by 0 bases and 7 bases, with 12 bases remaining between them. The CDR3 loop reads CAWSVTPGVEAFF. The CDR3 coding sequence is TGTGCCTGGAGTGTCACACCGGGGGTTGAAGCTTTCTTT.

The chain employs TRBV24-1 and TRBJ1-5, with a possible D match to TRBD1 (6 bases). Germline V lookup: CDR1 KGHDR, CDR2 SFDVKD. The length of the CDR3 is 13 residues. V was cut by 7 bases and J by 7 bases, with 13 bases left in between. The CDR3 here is CATSPQGNQPQHF. The CDR3 nucleotides read TGTGCCACCAGCCCACAGGGTAACCAGCCCCAGCATTTT.

This clone was observed once. V is TRBV9 and J is TRBJ1-6; TRBD1 matches at 7 bases. The V segment lost 3 bases and the J segment 6 bases; nucleotides outside the gene matches: 3. The CDR3 spans 14 residues. Germline-derived CDR1 and CDR2 are SGDLS and YYNGEE. The CDR3 region has the DNA TGTGCCAGCAGCGGACAGGGTACTAATTCACCCCTCCACTTT. Its translation is CASSGQGTNSPLHF.

This chain uses TRBV7-9 with TRBJ2-1; D is perhaps TRBD1 (6 bases). V was trimmed by 4 bases and J by 4 bases, leaving 14 bases between them. Germline V lookup: CDR1 SEHNR, CDR2 FQNEAQ (reference sequence). This CDR3 contains 15 residues. CDR3 region: CASSSQGTSYNEQFF. Written as DNA, the CDR3 is TGTGCCAGCAGCTCCCAGGGGACAAGTTACAATGAGCAGTTCTTC.